A selection of T cell receptor beta chains follows, all from one sample in a study of T cells in Graves' hyperthyroidism and ophthalmopathy. TCRdb passed the multiplex PCR reads through MiXCR, listing each CDR3 protein once. Counted here are about 530,000 distinct CDR3 sequences, 17% occurring once; the ten biggest clones make up roughly 18%. Sequencing input: blood. The receptors were gathered from a young woman with Graves' ophthalmopathy. Each CDR3 is given with its conserved first and last residue. D genes are given only for firm matches. Rows may omit the clone size; those that give it use once, few, many or a size class.

cdr3_aa cdr3_nt clone_size d_call j_call v_call
CASSVGGTLGANVLTF TGTGCCAGCAGCGTAGGTGGTACCTTAGGGGCCAACGTCCTGACTTTC NA NA TRBJ2-6 TRBV9
CSANFGLDRVSYEQYF TGCAGTGCTAATTTTGGGTTGGACAGAGTATCCTACGAGCAGTACTTC few NA TRBJ2-7 TRBV20-1
CASSKITYEQYF TGTGCCAGCTCAAAAATAACCTACGAGCAGTACTTC many NA TRBJ2-7 TRBV18
CAWSGNSYNEQFF TGTGCCTGGAGTGGGAACTCCTACAATGAGCAGTTCTTC many NA TRBJ2-1 TRBV30
CASSRNRAENTEAFF TGTGCCAGCTCAAGAAACAGGGCCGAGAACACTGAAGCTTTCTTT NA NA TRBJ1-1 TRBV18
CASRTGTSGGNEQFF TGTGCCAGCAGGACCGGGACTAGCGGTGGGAATGAGCAGTTCTTC NA TRBD2 TRBJ2-1 TRBV6-2/TRBV6-3
CASRGTPLHF TGTGCCAGCAGGGGGACACCCCTCCACTTT NA NA TRBJ1-6 TRBV3-1
CASSLAYEQFF TGTGCCAGCAGCTTAGCATATGAGCAGTTCTTC many NA TRBJ2-1 TRBV7-2
CASSFYTRLSLLGYTF TGTGCCAGCAGCTTTTACACCCGTCTGAGTCTATTAGGCTACACCTTC few NA TRBJ1-2 TRBV5-6
CASSLGGHNTEAFF TGCGCCAGCAGCTTGGGTGGACACAACACTGAAGCTTTCTTT many NA TRBJ1-1 TRBV5-1
CASSALAGGTGELFF TGTGCCAGCAGCGCCCTAGCGGGAGGCACCGGGGAGCTGTTTTTT few TRBD2 TRBJ2-2 TRBV7-6
CASGPGEGEETQYF TGTGCTAGTGGTCCCGGGGAAGGGGAAGAGACCCAGTACTTC few NA TRBJ2-5 TRBV12-5
CASSLAGGNEQYF TGTGCTAGCAGCTTAGCAGGGGGCAACGAGCAGTACTTC few TRBD1 TRBJ2-7 TRBV7-7
CASNRDKTDTQYF TGTGCCAGCAACCGGGACAAAACAGATACGCAGTATTTT NA NA TRBJ2-3 TRBV6-1
CASSTGDLSGADYGYTF TGTGCCAGCAGCACTGGCGACTTGTCAGGGGCGGACTATGGCTACACCTTC many NA TRBJ1-2 TRBV28
CASSIPELSYNEQFF TGTGCCAGTAGTATTCCAGAACTCTCCTACAATGAGCAGTTCTTC NA NA TRBJ2-1 TRBV19
CSVGTGAYEQYF TGCAGCGTTGGGACAGGAGCCTACGAGCAGTACTTC many TRBD1 TRBJ2-7 TRBV29-1
CASTHGDLLLNEQFF TGTGCCAGCACCCATGGGGACCTTCTACTCAATGAGCAGTTCTTC many NA TRBJ2-1 TRBV6-1
CASSARQTMNTEAFF TGTGCCAGCAGCGCCCGACAGACCATGAACACTGAAGCTTTCTTT many NA TRBJ1-1 TRBV7-9
CASSDRGRANEKLFF TGTGCCAGCAGCGACAGGGGAAGGGCTAATGAAAAACTGTTTTTT NA TRBD1 TRBJ1-4 TRBV6-1
CASSIPPRGGYTF TGTGCCAGCAGTATACCGCCCAGAGGAGGCTACACCTTC NA NA TRBJ1-2 TRBV28
CASSPVGTGNQPQHF TGTGCCAGCAGCCCCGTAGGGACAGGAAATCAGCCCCAGCATTTT NA TRBD1 TRBJ1-5 TRBV7-8
CASTTAHTSNTEAFF TGTGCCAGCACCACCGCGCATACCTCGAACACTGAAGCTTTCTTT many NA TRBJ1-1 TRBV28
CASSFTGELFF TGTGCCAGCAGCTTTACCGGGGAGCTGTTTTTT many NA TRBJ2-2 TRBV11-2
CASSSDRVRTQYF TGTGCCAGCAGCTCCGACAGGGTCCGGACCCAGTACTTC many TRBD1 TRBJ2-5 TRBV7-9
CASSLGRDYEQYF TGTGCCAGCAGTTTAGGCAGGGACTACGAGCAGTACTTC many NA TRBJ2-7 TRBV27
CASSLLAGGINEQFF TGTGCCAGCAGCTTATTGGCGGGAGGGATCAATGAGCAGTTCTTC NA TRBD2 TRBJ2-1 TRBV7-9
CASSLGEVLNTEAFF TGCGCCAGCAGCTTGGGGGAGGTCCTGAACACTGAAGCTTTCTTT many NA TRBJ1-1 TRBV5-1
CASSLEGSGTYEQYF TGTGCCAGCAGCTTAGAGGGGTCAGGCACCTACGAGCAGTACTTC NA NA TRBJ2-7 TRBV7-9
CASSQRPPEFNNSPLHF TGTGCCAGCAGTCAGCGACCTCCGGAATTTAATAATTCACCCCTCCACTTT many NA TRBJ1-6 TRBV27
CASSFQWIPPYEQYF TGTGCCAGCAGTTTTCAGTGGATTCCCCCCTACGAGCAGTACTTC many NA TRBJ2-7 TRBV28
CASSQEWERGMKTEAFF TGCGCCAGCAGCCAAGAATGGGAGAGGGGTATGAAAACTGAAGCTTTCTTT NA NA TRBJ1-1 TRBV4-1
CASSQEGTTQEIQYF TGCGCCAGCAGCCAAGAGGGGACTACCCAAGAGATCCAGTACTTC NA TRBD2 TRBJ2-5 TRBV4-1
CASSLVGTGDTEAFF TGTGCCAGCAGCTTAGTAGGGACAGGGGACACTGAAGCTTTCTTT NA TRBD1 TRBJ1-1 TRBV7-9
CASSLWSSGSTDTQYF TGTGCCAGCAGTTTATGGTCTAGCGGGAGCACAGATACGCAGTATTTT many TRBD2 TRBJ2-3 TRBV28
CATRGPGTGLGTEAFF TGTGCCACCAGAGGTCCCGGGACAGGGTTGGGCACTGAAGCTTTCTTT NA TRBD1 TRBJ1-1 TRBV24-1
CASSLTDRPNYGYTF TGTGCCAGCAGCTTAACGGACAGGCCTAACTATGGCTACACCTTC NA TRBD1 TRBJ1-2 TRBV7-3
CASSPLGQGEGGYTF TGTGCCAGCTCACCCCTAGGACAGGGAGAGGGTGGCTACACCTTC few TRBD1 TRBJ1-2 TRBV18
CASSPLGGGLANQETQYF TGTGCCAGCAGCCCCCTCGGGGGTGGACTAGCGAACCAAGAGACCCAGTACTTC NA TRBD2 TRBJ2-5 TRBV7-3
CASSPHIRTSGGPSTDTRYF TGTGCCAGCAGTCCGCATATCCGGACTAGCGGGGGGCCCAGCACAGATACGCGGTATTTT few TRBD2 TRBJ2-3 TRBV28